This T cell receptor (beta chain) was documented in a study of blood T cells in healthy people across ages. A sample-barcoded 5' primer and a J-beta primer mix were used in a second PCR of about 7 to 12 cycles. Via MiXCR, TCRdb re-called the 5' RACE reads, giving one row per CDR3 protein. The repertoire holds over 1,500,000 distinct CDR3 sequences, with about 49% as singletons. Study-level points and caveats: Underestimates were what the diversity estimates from one million T cells were considered to be.

V lost 7 bases and J lost 3, with 14 bases in between. CDR1 is LNHNV, CDR2 YYDKDF, per germline (reference sequence). The CDR3 is made up of 14 amino acids. Details on this clonotype: Antigen: not known.

This receptor was obtained from a woman aged 40 to 49 in good health. V and J are TRBV15 and TRBJ2-3; D is undetermined. The sequencing sample was made of blood. The CDR3 sequence is CATNNLQETDTQYF. As DNA, the CDR3 is TGTGCCACCAACAACCTTCAGGAGACAGATACGCAGTATTTT.